This TCR beta chain was sequenced during a study of CXCR3-negative and CXCR3-positive naive CD8 T cells. The CDR3 covers 17 residues. Per the germline V gene, CDR1 is KGHSH and CDR2 is LQKENI. UMI-labeled 5' RACE yielded the TRB cDNA libraries. TCRdb derives one entry per CDR3 protein from the 5' RACE reads, leaving out DNA. Found here are around 56,000 distinct CDR3 sequences; the top ten clones hold 0.35% to 0.5%. The chain is built from TRBV18 and TRBJ2-5. Sequencing was done on a sample of naive CXCR3- CD8+ T cells from blood. Sample subset: CD45RO-CCR7+CD27+CD95- naive CD8+ T cells lacking CXCR3 (TNR3-). The TCR comes from a human donor in good health. Some clones in this sample may be carry-over from other donors' samples. This CDR3 reads CASSPQENTEYQETQYF. Together with reference TRBV18 and TRBJ2-5, the CDR3 gives the full variable domain: NAGVMQNPRHLVRRRGQEARLRCSPMKGHSHVYWYRQLPEEGLKFMVYLQKENIIDESGMPKERFSAEFPKEGPSILRIQQVVRGDSAAYFCASSPQENTEYQETQYFGPGTRLLVL.